This T cell receptor beta chain was observed in a study of T-cell memory formation after mild COVID-19. Whole-study findings and limits: Of the contracting clones, CD4+ ones lay mainly in CM and EM, and CD8+ ones in EMRA.

MiXCR was run by TCRdb on the 5' RACE reads, yielding one entry per CDR3 protein. The repertoire holds approximately 340,000 distinct CDR3 sequences, with approximately 12% as singletons. This clonotype was seen many times. Its specificity is unknown. The ends were cut back, 3 bases at V and 1 base at J, with 6 bases in the middle. This CDR3 spans 13 amino acids. CDR1 is LGHDT and CDR2 is YNNKEL in the germline V gene (reference sequence). The receptor was isolated from a man younger than 35 who had mild COVID-19 (a few samples of this study predate the infection). Cell type and time point are not known. The chain combines TRBV3-1 with TRBJ2-5; D is undetermined. The sequencing sample was made of PBMCs or a T cell subset sorted from them (not recorded which). CDR3 coding DNA: TGTGCCAGCAGCCAGGGCAGCCAAGAGACCCAGTACTTC. Its protein is CASSQGSQETQYF.